Sequencing of this T cell receptor (beta chain) was carried out in a study of T cells in women clearing cervical HPV infection. Assay: immunoSEQ multiplex PCR; the TCRdb copy retains only in-frame clones and omits some. The sample data list 35,000 to 45,000 clones. There are 14 residues in the CDR3. Germline CDR1 reads MNHEY; CDR2 reads SVGEGT. V trimming: 7 bases; J trimming: 3 bases; junction bases outside the gene matches: 8. Comments on this clone: The read finishes 3 residues shy of the CDR3 end, and the germline J gene is used to complete it.

Input material: blood buffy coat. The TCR sequence derives from a woman between 18 and 69 years old with a cervical HPV16 infection that either progressed to CIN3+ or cleared (not recorded which). The chain has TRBV6-2 or TRBV6-3 and TRBJ1-1; TRBD1 matches 7 bases. Partial CDR3 DNA: TGTGCCAGCATGACAGGGCCTGGTGACACTGAA. It codes for CASMTGPGDTE. The full CDR3 protein is CASMTGPGDTEAFF.